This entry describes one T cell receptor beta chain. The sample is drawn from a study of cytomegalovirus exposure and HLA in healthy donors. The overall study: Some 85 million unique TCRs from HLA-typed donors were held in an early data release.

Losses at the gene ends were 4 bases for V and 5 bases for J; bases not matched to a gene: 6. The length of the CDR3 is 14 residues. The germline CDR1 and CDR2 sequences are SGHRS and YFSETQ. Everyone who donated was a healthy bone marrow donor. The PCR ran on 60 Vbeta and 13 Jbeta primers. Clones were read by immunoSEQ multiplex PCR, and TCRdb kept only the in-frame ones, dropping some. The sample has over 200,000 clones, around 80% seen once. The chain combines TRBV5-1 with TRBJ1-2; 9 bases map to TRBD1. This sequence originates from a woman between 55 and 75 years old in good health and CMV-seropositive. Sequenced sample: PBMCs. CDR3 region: CASSLWTGDYGYTF. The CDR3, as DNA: TGCGCCAGCAGCCTGTGGACAGGGGATTATGGCTACACCTTC.